This T cell receptor (beta chain) was observed in a study of T cell changes during pregnancy in multiple sclerosis. Profiling relied on immunoSEQ multiplex PCR, and the TCRdb table lists in-frame clones only, not all of them. This sample yields 70,000 to 80,000 clones, of which approximately 94% are seen a single time; 0.58% belongs to the top ten. Germline V CDR1 and CDR2: SGHTA, FQGNSA. V was shortened by 4 bases and J by 6 bases, with 7 bases between the two germline ends. The CDR3 covers 11 residues. The chain joins TRBV7-2 to TRBJ2-7; D remains ambiguous. The starting material was peripheral blood, obtained in the third trimester of pregnancy. This sequence was found in a female donor with multiple sclerosis, enrolled in a pregnancy study. Here the CDR3 DNA reads TGTGCCAGCAGCTCCCTCTTCGAGCAGTACTTC. Protein product: CASSSLFEQYF.